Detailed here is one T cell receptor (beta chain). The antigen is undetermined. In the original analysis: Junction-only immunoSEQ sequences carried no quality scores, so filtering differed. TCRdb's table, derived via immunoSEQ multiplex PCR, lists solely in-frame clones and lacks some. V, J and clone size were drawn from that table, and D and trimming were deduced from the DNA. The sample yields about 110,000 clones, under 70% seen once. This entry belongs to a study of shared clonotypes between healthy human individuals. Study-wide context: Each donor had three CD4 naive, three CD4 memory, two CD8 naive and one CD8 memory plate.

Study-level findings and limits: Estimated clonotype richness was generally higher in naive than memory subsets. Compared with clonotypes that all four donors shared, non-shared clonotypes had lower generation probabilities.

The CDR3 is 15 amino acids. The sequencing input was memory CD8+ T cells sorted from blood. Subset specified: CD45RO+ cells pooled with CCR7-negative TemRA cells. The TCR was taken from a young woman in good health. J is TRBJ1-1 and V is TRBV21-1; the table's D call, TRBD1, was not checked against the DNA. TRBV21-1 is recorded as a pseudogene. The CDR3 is CASSPGQGWNTEAFF. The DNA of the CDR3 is TGTGCCAGCAGCCCAGGACAGGGATGGAACACTGAAGCTTTCTTT.